The entry that follows covers one T cell receptor beta chain sequence. Its target antigen remains unknown. The sample holds no much larger clone one base away, and base qualities are not on file. The immunoSEQ Assay, a bias-controlled multiplex PCR, was used to amplify TCRbeta CDR3 regions from genomic DNA. Per the source publication's procedure: Within the assay, amplification of reference gene primers was used to estimate how many nucleated cells each sample contained. Sequence reads were collapsed and filtered to measure the absolute abundance of every unique TCRbeta CDR3 rearrangement. For each sample, productive Simpson clonality was calculated by taking the square root of Simpson's diversity index across productive rearrangements. Drawn from immuneACCESS, this table holds only the in-frame rearrangements with V and J called that TCRdb kept. Clones are partly lost; checked studies trace under half to an unresolved V gene and leave the rest unexplained. V and J calls and clone size come straight from that table; D and trimming were deduced from the DNA. The sample yields some 130,000 clones; 65% to 85% were counted once. Of the sample, roughly 1.9% is held by the ten largest clones.

V drops 2 bases and J drops 8 bases, leaving 4 bases in between. The CDR3 covers 11 residues, taking in both the cysteine and the phenylalanine. The only DNA kept is the CDR3, 33 bases in frame from the first base. Per the germline V gene, SGHTA is the CDR1 and FQGNSA is the CDR2. The record originates from a study of blood T cell repertoires in COVID-19 (dated by TCRdb to about 2020). Broadly, across the study: Samples covering the acute and convalescent phases of COVID-19 were provided by collaborators in the United States, Italy and Spain. The material from the prospective study consisted of cDNA or gDNA derived from T cells, B-cell-depleted T cells, or PBMCs. The dataset comprised deeply sampled blood TCRbeta repertoires from subjects exposed to, actively infected with, or recovered from COVID-19. The repertoires were made available in a free public database intended to serve as a resource for research on the immune response to SARS-CoV-2. The samples were drawn from two sources: the first 160 participants of the ongoing ImmuneRACE study, and 1,254 subjects contributed by 6 global collaborators. The sample metadata nearly always contained a de-identified subject ID, COVID-19 status, age in years and sex. HLA class I and class II types, where available, came from metadata supplied by the sample provider rather than from assay-based typing.

Broad study findings and their caveats: How much clinical and demographic metadata was included differed by source and by participant, and the metadata was provided uncurated.

Whole blood was collected in K2EDTA tubes by collaborating institutions according to the institutions' own protocols. For TCRbeta analysis, collaborators shipped samples as frozen whole blood, isolated PBMCs, or DNA extracted from either of those sample types. This receptor was taken from a man aged 65 to 85 with acute or convalescent COVID-19. Material for sequencing was peripheral blood. The chain is encoded by TRBV7-2 joined to TRBJ2-1; the D gene lacks a confident call. The DNA sequence reads TGTGCCAGCAGCTTAATCTATGAGCAGTTCTTC. Its protein reads: CASSLIYEQFF. Outside the CDR3, residues come from the reference TRBV7-2 and TRBJ2-1 proteins, so the full variable domain is: GAGVSQSPSNKVTEKGKDVELRCDPISGHTALYWYRQSLGQGLEFLIYFQGNSAPDKSGLPSDRFSAERTGGSVSTLTIQRTQQEDSAVYLCASSLIYEQFFGPGTRLTVL.